This TCR beta chain derives from a study of regulatory T cells in long-lasting Graves disease. The CDR3 extends over 14 amino acids. Looked up from germline, CDR1 is ENHRY and CDR2 is SYGVKD. The V end was cut by 2 bases, the J end by 8 bases, with 16 bases between. The sample's time point: persistent/refractory GD, antithyroid drugs over 5 years with positive TRAb. PBMC RNA was the source of the TCR library. This clonotype was picked up many times. Arm-PCR of CDR3 regions with iRepertoire HTBI primers generated TCR beta libraries. TCRdb fed the multiplex PCR reads into MiXCR, producing one record per CDR3 protein. The table shows 420,000 or so distinct CDR3 sequences, with about 25% occurring only once.

The gene calls are TRBV10-3 and TRBJ2-7; D may be TRBD2 (6 bases). This clonotype was obtained from a female donor with Graves disease. This sample comprised peripheral blood mononuclear cells (PBMCs), obtained when the disease was refractory, from a patient treated with antithyroid drugs. The CDR3 DNA follows: TGTGCCATCAGTGAGGAGAGGGACTTCGCCCAGCAGTACTTC. It codes for CAISEERDFAQQYF.